These 14 T cell receptor beta chains were all obtained from the same sample, sequenced in a study of T cells after yellow fever vaccination. TCRdb re-called the 5' RACE reads through MiXCR, storing one row per CDR3 protein. Here the sample spans approximately 350,000 distinct CDR3 sequences, 11% being singletons. The specimen was PBMCs, collected on the day of the first yellow fever vaccination. Source of these receptors: a man younger than 35 who received the YFV17D yellow fever vaccine.

This chain connects TRBV6-6 to TRBJ1-4, with D tentatively TRBD1 (5 bases). CDR1 and CDR2 from the germline V gene are MNHNY and SVGAGI (reference sequence). Trimming removed 11 bases at V and 10 bases at J, with 20 bases between. The CDR3 totals 13 residues. CDR3 protein: CASGGMTVGKLFF. The CDR3 bases are TGTGCCTCGGGGGGGATGACTGTGGGAAAACTGTTTTTT.

This clonotype turned up a few times. The chain links TRBV4-2 to TRBJ1-1; D ambiguous. Germline V gene lookup returns CDR1 LGHNA and CDR2 YNFKEQ. The CDR3 runs 15 residues. The germline V and J ends were trimmed by 4 bases and 10 bases, with 22 bases remaining between them. CDR3 in DNA: TGTGCCAGCAGCCTAGAGCTGGCCGGATCTGGTGGAGCTTTCTTT. This sequence encodes CASSLELAGSGGAFF.

This clonotype was observed a handful of times. The chain employs TRBV6-2 or TRBV6-3 and TRBJ1-1; weak D call: TRBD1 (6 bases). CDR1 MNHEY and CDR2 SVGEGT come from the germline V gene. The V and J ends lost 4 bases and 2 bases respectively, with 20 bases between them. The CDR3 is 17 amino acids. The CDR3 protein is CASSSLRGGRGNTEAFF. CDR3 bases: TGTGCCAGCAGTTCCCTTCGCGGGGGGCGAGGAAACACTGAAGCTTTCTTT.

About this clonotype: This clone may be a read error of a much larger clone one base away. This sequence joins TRBV30 and TRBJ2-3; D tentatively reads TRBD1 or TRBD2 (5 bases each). Trimming took off 8 bases at V and 4 bases at J, with 19 bases between the two ends. Germline V gene data show CDR1 as GTSNPN and CDR2 as SVGIG (reference sequence). The CDR3 is made up of 14 amino acids. The CDR3, as DNA: TGTGCCGGAGGCCGAGAGGGGTATGCAGATACGCAGTATTTT. Its protein product is CAGGREGYADTQYF.

This clonotype has ten or more counts. This chain links TRBV7-7 with TRBJ2-5; the match to TRBD2 covers 11 bases. V gave up 5 bases and J gave up 4 bases; unmatched junction bases: 9. The CDR3 has 16 residues. Germline-derived CDR1 and CDR2 are SSHAT and FNYEAQ (reference sequence). This CDR3 is CASSPELAGEGETQYF. CDR3 DNA: TGTGCCAGCAGCCCCGAACTAGCGGGGGAGGGAGAGACCCAGTACTTC.

This clonotype was seen only a few times. The rearrangement joins TRBV20-1 to TRBJ1-5; weak D call: TRBD1 (5 bases). V was cut by 5 bases and J by 0 bases, with 20 bases left in between. Germline-derived CDR1 and CDR2 are DFQATT and SNEGSKA (reference sequence). The CDR3 runs 17 residues. CDR3 nucleotide sequence: TGCAGTGCTGACTTGGGGCAGGGTATGGATAGCAATCAGCCCCAGCATTTT. Translating it yields CSADLGQGMDSNQPQHF.

The chain carries TRBV6-1 and TRBJ1-1; weak D call: TRBD1 (6 bases). Germline V lookup: CDR1 MNHNS, CDR2 SASEGT. This CDR3 comprises 14 residues. V lost 7 bases, J lost 1 base, and 13 bases lay in between. The chain's CDR3 is CASKTGQGNTEAFF. The CDR3 DNA reads TGTGCCAGCAAAACAGGGCAGGGGAACACTGAAGCTTTCTTT.

The gene calls are TRBV5-1 and TRBJ2-5, with D perhaps matching TRBD1 (5 bases). V was cut by 1 base and J by 4 bases, with 11 bases left in between. Germline V gene lookup returns CDR1 SGHRS and CDR2 YFSETQ. This CDR3 spans 14 amino acids. In DNA, the CDR3 is TGCGCCAGCAGCTTGAGTGGGCAGGGAGAGACCCAGTACTTC. Protein product: CASSLSGQGETQYF.

V gene TRBV28 combines with J gene TRBJ1-4; TRBD1 agrees at 11 bases. CDR1 and CDR2 (germline): MDHEN, SYDVKM. CDR3 length: 13 residues. Losses at the gene ends were 11 bases for V and 8 bases for J; bases not matched to a gene: 7. The CDR3 bases are TGTGCCGTTACTGGACAGGGGGCGGAAAAACTGTTTTTT. It encodes CAVTGQGAEKLFF.

V gene TRBV5-5 combines with J gene TRBJ2-2, with D possibly TRBD1 on 6 matching bases. CDR3 length: 15 amino acids. V lost 4 bases to trimming and J lost 1 base, with 11 bases between them. CDR1 is SGHKS, CDR2 YYEKEE, per germline (reference sequence). The CDR3 DNA follows: TGTGCCAGCAGCGGGAAGACAGGGAACACCGGGGAGCTGTTTTTT. The encoded protein is CASSGKTGNTGELFF.

This chain connects TRBV7-2 to TRBJ2-3; D is ambiguous. The CDR3 runs to 14 residues. With 5 bases removed from V and 3 bases from J, the gap between germline ends came to 12 bases. The V gene's germline CDR1 is SGHTA and CDR2 FQGNSA. Here the CDR3 DNA reads TGTGCCAGCAGCCGCTCGGCGCGAACAGATACGCAGTATTTT. This gives the protein CASSRSARTDTQYF.

The chain combines TRBV7-8 with TRBJ2-3, with 7 nucleotides matching TRBD2. Germline loops: CDR1 SGHVS, CDR2 FQNEAQ. The CDR3 sequence is 11 residues long. J lost 10 bases, V lost 4 bases, and 2 bases had no gene match. As DNA, the CDR3 is TGTGCCAGCAGCTCCACTAGCGCGCAGTATTTT. It yields the protein CASSSTSAQYF. The full variable domain, in which reference TRBV7-8 and TRBJ2-3 provide the parts outside the CDR3, is GAGVSQSPRYKVAKRGQDVALRCDPISGHVSLFWYQQALGQGPEFLTYFQNEAQLDKSGLPSDRFFAERPEGSVSTLKIQRTQQEDSAVYLCASSSTSAQYFGPGTRLTVL.

This clonotype was found a few times. The rearrangement links TRBV11-2 to TRBJ1-3, with a weak D call TRBD1 (6 bases). V was shortened by 7 bases and J by 3 bases, with 13 bases between the two germline ends. The CDR3 is 14 amino acids. Looked up from germline, CDR1 is SGHAT and CDR2 is FQNNGV. The CDR3 is CASTLRGHGNTIYF. The DNA for the CDR3 is TGTGCCAGCACCCTTCGGGGGCATGGAAACACCATATATTTT.

The chain combines TRBV20-1 with TRBJ2-5, with 7 nucleotides matching TRBD2. Germline loops: CDR1 DFQATT, CDR2 SNEGSKA (reference sequence). With 8 bases clipped from V and 4 bases from J, the junction kept 10 bases outside the gene matches. The CDR3 length is 13 residues. The CDR3 spells CSPEWEGTETQYF. CDR3 nucleotide sequence: TGCAGTCCCGAGTGGGAGGGAACAGAGACCCAGTACTTC.